This is a list of T cell receptor beta chains from one sample in a study of patients and donors after allogeneic stem cell transplantation. From the RT-PCR reads, TCRdb called clonotypes with MiXCR, one entry per CDR3 protein. There are some 880,000 distinct CDR3 sequences in the sample; roughly 17% occur only once, and under 6.5% lies in the top ten. The sequencing sample was made of blood, either unsorted or a sorted T cell fraction (not recorded which). Every receptor here comes from a human donor who was either an allogeneic HSCT recipient or a stem cell or donor lymphocyte infusion donor (not recorded which). It is not recorded whose cells these are; they may come from a transplant donor. CDR3s include the opening cysteine and the closing phenylalanine or tryptophan. D genes are given only for firm matches. A row's size may be missing; if present it is once, few, many or a size class.

cdr3_length	v_call	j_call	d_call	clone_size	cdr3_nt	cdr3_aa
14	TRBV12-3/TRBV12-4	TRBJ1-1	TRBD1	.	TGTGCCAGCAGGAGCAGGACAGGGAGCACTGAAGCTTTCTTT	CASRSRTGSTEAFF
16	TRBV7-8	TRBJ1-1	.	.	TGTGCCAGCAGCTTAAAACGGCGAGGGACGAACACTGAAGCTTTCTTT	CASSLKRRGTNTEAFF
14	TRBV12-3/TRBV12-4	TRBJ2-5	.	.	TGTGCCAGCAGCACCCAGCCGGGGCAAGAGACCCAGTACTTC	CASSTQPGQETQYF
10	TRBV29-1	TRBJ2-1	TRBD2	few	TGCAGCGTTGAATCGGGACTAGTAGTCTTC	CSVESGLVVF
13	TRBV7-2	TRBJ2-3	.	.	TGTGCCAGCAGCTCCCCCGTCCCAGATACGCAGTATTTT	CASSSPVPDTQYF
16	TRBV5-5	TRBJ2-2	TRBD2	.	TGTGCCAGCAGCTTGGCTAGCGGGGTCGGCACCGGGGAGCTGTTTTTT	CASSLASGVGTGELFF
14	TRBV20-1	TRBJ1-2	.	many	TGCAGTGCTAGAGATCTCAGGAAGGGAAATGGCTACACCTTC	CSARDLRKGNGYTF
11	TRBV14	TRBJ2-5	.	.	TGTGCCAGCAGCCAAGGGTTGACCCAGTACTTC	CASSQGLTQYF
17	TRBV9	TRBJ2-1	TRBD2	.	TGTGTCAGCAGCGTTGGGAGACTAGCGGGAATCTACAATGAGCAGTTCTTC	CVSSVGRLAGIYNEQFF
16	TRBV20-1	TRBJ2-7	TRBD1	few	TGCAGTGCTAGAGACCGGACAGGCGCTACAATAGCCGAGCAGTACTTC	CSARDRTGATIAEQYF
16	TRBV5-1	TRBJ1-1	.	few	TGCGCCAGCAGCGTAGACAGCACGAAATTGAACACTGAAGCTTTCTTT	CASSVDSTKLNTEAFF
15	TRBV20-1	TRBJ2-5	TRBD2	.	TGCAGTGCCAGAAATGTAGCGGGGGTCCAAGAGACCCAGTACTTC	CSARNVAGVQETQYF
12	TRBV12-3/TRBV12-4	TRBJ1-2	.	.	TGTGTCAGCAGTAAGACAGGCTCTGGCTACACCTTC	CVSSKTGSGYTF
15	TRBV3-1	TRBJ1-2	.	few	TGTGCCAGCAGCCAAGAGTTCACAGACTTCTATGGCTACACCTTC	CASSQEFTDFYGYTF
15	TRBV7-9	TRBJ2-7	.	few	TGTGCCAGCAGCCACGGGTCAAGGCAATTGGACGAGCAGTACTTC	CASSHGSRQLDEQYF
14	TRBV15	TRBJ2-5	.	few	TGTGCCACCAGCAGAGAAGGGTCGTCGGAGACCCAGTACTTC	CATSREGSSETQYF
17	TRBV27	TRBJ1-2	TRBD1	.	TGTGCCAGCAGACTAGCCGGCCAGGGGGTGGTGCCGTATGGCTACACCTTC	CASRLAGQGVVPYGYTF
13	TRBV20-1	TRBJ1-1	TRBD1	.	TGCAGTGCTAGGAGGGACAGGGGGACTGAAGCTTTCTTT	CSARRDRGTEAFF
11	TRBV27	TRBJ1-1	.	.	TGTGCCAGTTTCTTGAACACTGAAGCTTTCTTT	CASFLNTEAFF
14	TRBV5-1	TRBJ1-2	.	many	TGCGCCAGCAGCTGGGCCACAGGGAACTATGGCTACACCTTC	CASSWATGNYGYTF
12	TRBV27	TRBJ1-2	.	few	TGTGCCAGCATGACGGGGGATGTTGGCTACACCTTC	CASMTGDVGYTF
13	TRBV12-3/TRBV12-4	TRBJ2-3	.	few	TGTGCCAGCAGTTTTAGCGCAGTCCCGGCGCAGTATTTT	CASSFSAVPAQYF
14	TRBV20-1	TRBJ1-2	TRBD1	.	TGCAGTGCTCCCGGGACAGCGATTTCTATGGGCTACACCTTC	CSAPGTAISMGYTF
14	TRBV2	TRBJ1-2	.	.	TGTGCCAGCAGTGAAAGGGCAGCTAACTATGGCTACACCTTC	CASSERAANYGYTF
15	TRBV6-1	TRBJ2-3	.	few	TGTGCCAGCAGGGCCCGAGGGGTTGGCACAGATACGCAGTATTTT	CASRARGVGTDTQYF
15	TRBV4-2	TRBJ2-1	TRBD2	.	TGTGCCAGCAGCCGATTAAGCGGGAGTCAAGATGAGCAGTTCTTC	CASSRLSGSQDEQFF
15	TRBV3-1	TRBJ2-3	TRBD1	many	TGTGCCAGCAGCCAAGGCGGGACAGGGGCAGATACGCAGTATTTT	CASSQGGTGADTQYF
12	TRBV7-2	TRBJ1-1	TRBD1	.	TGTGCCAGCAGCTTGACAGGGATTGAAGCTTTCTTT	CASSLTGIEAFF
14	TRBV9	TRBJ1-5	.	many	TGTGCCAGCAGCGTAGCCGGTAGCAATCAGCCCCAGCATTTT	CASSVAGSNQPQHF
17	TRBV6-2/TRBV6-3	TRBJ2-2	TRBD2	few	TGTGCCAGCAGTTATAGTAGCGGGGGACCGGCCACCGGGGAGCTGTTTTTT	CASSYSSGGPATGELFF
15	TRBV6-5	TRBJ2-4	.	.	TGTGCCAGCAGTTACTCTGGGGCTGCCAAAAACATTCAGTACTTC	CASSYSGAAKNIQYF
12	TRBV2	TRBJ1-2	.	few	TGTGCCAGCAGTTTAGAGTCGAGCGGCTACACCTTC	CASSLESSGYTF
15	TRBV13	TRBJ1-6	TRBD1	few	TGTGCCAGCAGCTTAGGCCGACAGGGTTCGGCACCCCTCCACTTT	CASSLGRQGSAPLHF
16	TRBV5-1	TRBJ2-2	TRBD1	.	TGCGCCAGCAGCTTGGCCAGGGGGCGGACCACCGGGGAGCTGTTTTTT	CASSLARGRTTGELFF
12	TRBV10-3	TRBJ2-7	TRBD1	many	TGTGCCATCAGCAGACAGGGGGGCGAGCAGTACTTC	CAISRQGGEQYF
15	TRBV7-7	TRBJ2-1	.	.	TGTGCTAGCAGCTTATACAGCAACTCCTACAATGAGCAGTTCTTC	CASSLYSNSYNEQFF
12	TRBV12-3/TRBV12-4	TRBJ1-1	.	many	TGTGCCAGCAGTTTAGGTGACAGTAATAGGTGGTGG	CASSLGDSNRWW
15	TRBV20-1	TRBJ1-2	.	.	TGCAGCGCTCCCGGGACAAGGGCCCTCGGAGTCGGCTACACCTTC	CSAPGTRALGVGYTF
19	TRBV5-4	TRBJ2-3	.	few	TGTGCCAGCAGCTTGCCTTCTAGGCCCGGACTAGGGGGGACAGATACGCAGTATTTT	CASSLPSRPGLGGTDTQYF
13	TRBV20-1	TRBJ1-4	TRBD1	many	TGCAGTGCTAAGGGACAGGCTAATGAAAAACTGTTTTTT	CSAKGQANEKLFF
15	TRBV20-1	TRBJ2-1	TRBD2	.	TGCAGTGCCATTTTAGCGGGAATGGTAGATTTTGAGCAGTTCTTC	CSAILAGMVDFEQFF